This T cell receptor beta chain is drawn from a study of beta chain features in type 1 diabetes. The sequenced template was cDNA made from the entire isolated RNA. Using immunoSEQ multiplex PCR, the repertoire was profiled, and TCRdb retains in-frame clones only, with some absent. The data hold 450,000 to 550,000 clones, with roughly 31% observed a single time. Germline lookup yields CDR1 SGHVS and CDR2 FQNEAQ. Trimming took 4 bases from V and 4 from J; bases not matched to a gene: 20. The CDR3 extends over 21 amino acids. The chain employs TRBV7-8 and TRBJ2-6, with TRBD2 matching over 9 bases. This receptor was identified in a man between 18 and 35 years old in good health. The sequenced sample consisted of naive CD4+ T cells from blood. CDR3 sequence reads: CASSSRRLPGTSRAGANVLTF. In DNA form, the CDR3 reads TGTGCCAGCAGCTCCCGAAGGTTACCCGGGACTAGCCGGGCGGGGGCCAACGTCCTGACTTTC.